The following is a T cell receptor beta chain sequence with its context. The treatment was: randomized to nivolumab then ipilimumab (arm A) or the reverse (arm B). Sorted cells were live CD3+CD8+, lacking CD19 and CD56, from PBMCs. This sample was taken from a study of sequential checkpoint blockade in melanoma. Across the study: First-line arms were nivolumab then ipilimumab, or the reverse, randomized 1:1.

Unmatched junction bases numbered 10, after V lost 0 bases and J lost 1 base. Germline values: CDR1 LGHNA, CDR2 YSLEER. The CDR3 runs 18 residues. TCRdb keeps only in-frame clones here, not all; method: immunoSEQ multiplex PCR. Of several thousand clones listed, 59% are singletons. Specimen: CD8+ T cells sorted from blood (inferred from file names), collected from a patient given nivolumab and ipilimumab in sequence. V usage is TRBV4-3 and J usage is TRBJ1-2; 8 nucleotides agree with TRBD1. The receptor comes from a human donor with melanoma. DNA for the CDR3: TGCGCCAGCAGCCAAGATTGGAGCAGGGGGCCGGTTAACTATGGCTACACCTTC. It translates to CASSQDWSRGPVNYGYTF.